These 30 T cell receptor beta chains were all obtained from the same sample, sequenced in a study of Ad26.COV2.S vaccination and SARS-CoV-2 variants. Produced via immunoSEQ multiplex PCR; TCRdb's table is partial and in-frame only. The sample yields some 340,000 clones, around 83% seen once. Treatment meaning: roughly 20 received Ad26.COV2.S at low or high dose, single or two shots; 5 received placebo; per-sample allocation not given. After the first vaccine or placebo injection, samples were drawn on day 63. The specimen comprised peripheral blood, sampled in a trial of Ad26.COV2.S vaccine versus placebo. Receptors were obtained from a person between 18 and 59 years old who received the Ad26.COV2.S COVID-19 vaccine or a placebo.

The V gene is TRBV30, the J gene TRBJ1-1; D is unresolved. V was cut by 0 bases and J by 0 bases, with 20 bases left in between. The germline V gene encodes CDR1 GTSNPN and CDR2 SVGIG (reference sequence). The CDR3 runs to 18 residues. The DNA for the CDR3 is TGTGCCTGGAGTGTACGGAGTCGTTCAGGCTGGTTGAACACTGAAGCTTTCTTT. This codes for CAWSVRSRSGWLNTEAFF.

The chain couples TRBV7-6 to TRBJ2-2; 8 bases agree with TRBD1. The CDR3 extends over 15 amino acids. The junction had 1 base not matched to a gene; V was cut back by 3 bases and J by 1 base. Germline lookup yields CDR1 SGHVS and CDR2 FNYEAQ. The CDR3: CASSFDRGNTGELFF. The CDR3 DNA reads as TGTGCCAGCAGCTTTGACAGGGGGAACACCGGGGAGCTGTTTTTT.

The chain is built from TRBV19 and TRBJ1-2, with D hard to call. The CDR3 is 13 residues long. V dropped 3 bases and J dropped 10 bases, with 15 bases sitting between them. CDR1 is LNHDA and CDR2 is SQIVND in the germline V gene (reference sequence). This CDR3 is CASSIQTRPPYTF. CDR3 bases: TGTGCCAGTAGTATTCAAACCAGGCCACCCTACACCTTC.

This rearrangement joins TRBV6-5 to TRBJ2-7; tentatively, D is TRBD2 (5 bases). Per germline, CDR1 MNHEY and CDR2 SVGAGI. This CDR3 has 13 amino acids. Trimming cost V 2 bases and J 0 bases, with 5 bases left between them. This CDR3 is CASSYRDSYEQYF. In DNA, the CDR3 is TGTGCCAGCAGTTACCGGGACTCCTACGAGCAGTACTTC.

This clone was recorded a few times. The chain links TRBV6-2 or TRBV6-3 to TRBJ2-4; 9 bases align to TRBD2. This CDR3 has 17 residues. Germline-derived CDR1 and CDR2 are MNHEY and SVGEGT. Trimming took 0 bases from V and 5 from J; bases not matched to a gene: 8. The CDR3 nucleotides read TGTGCCAGCAGTTACTCCCAACCAGCGGGGGGCCAAAACATTCAGTACTTC. Amino acids: CASSYSQPAGGQNIQYF.

V gene TRBV3-1 (or the pseudogene TRBV3-2) combines with J gene TRBJ2-1; the match to TRBD2 covers 13 bases. The CDR3 consists of 15 residues. CDR1 LGHDT and CDR2 YNNKEL come from the germline V gene (reference sequence). The V gene end was trimmed by 5 bases and the J gene end by 6 bases; junction bases not matched to a gene: 4. The CDR3 DNA reads TGTGCCAGCAGCTCCGGACTAGCGGGGGTCAATGAGCAGTTCTTC. Translated, it gives CASSSGLAGVNEQFF.

This clone was picked up one time. Within the sample, other DNA sequences also encode this same CDR3. The chain carries TRBV5-1 and TRBJ2-3; TRBD2 matches at 8 bases. The CDR3 totals 15 residues. Germline CDR1 reads SGHRS; CDR2 reads YFSETQ. After removal of 2 bases from V and 0 bases from J, the junction contained 2 bases not matched to a gene. CDR3 sequence reads: CASSLAGASTDTQYF. Here the CDR3 DNA reads TGCGCCAGCAGCTTAGCGGGGGCCAGCACAGATACGCAGTATTTT.

Note on this clone: Distinct nucleotide sequences in the sample also encode this CDR3. The J gene is TRBJ2-3, the V gene TRBV7-2; D is ambiguous. V lost 3 bases and J 4 bases, leaving 8 bases between the germline ends. The CDR3 is 13 residues long. The germline gives CDR1 SGHTA, CDR2 FQGNSA. The CDR3 sequence: CASSLGSSDTQYF. Written as DNA, the CDR3 is TGTGCCAGCAGCTTGGGCAGTTCAGATACGCAGTATTTT.

The chain combines TRBV5-6 with TRBJ1-2, with 9 bases matching TRBD1. This CDR3 comprises 16 residues. Germline assignment: CDR1 SGHDT and CDR2 YYEEEE. The junction had 11 bases not matched to a gene; V was cut back by 0 bases and J by 8 bases. DNA for the CDR3: TGTGCCAGCAGCTTGGGGACAGGGGATAATTGGGGCGGCTACACCTTC. Protein: CASSLGTGDNWGGYTF.

This clone was recorded a few times. The genes are TRBV5-1 and TRBJ1-5, with no clear D. V dropped 2 bases and J dropped 5 bases, with 8 bases sitting between them. The CDR3 runs to 13 residues. CDR1 is SGHRS, CDR2 YFSETQ, per germline. The CDR3 is CASSFSGDQPQHF. In nucleotides, the CDR3 is TGCGCCAGCAGCTTTTCAGGCGATCAGCCCCAGCATTTT.

This clone was detected only once. The rearrangement uses TRBV19 and TRBJ1-3; 9 nucleotides align to TRBD1. The CDR3 loop spans 15 amino acids. Trimming took 7 bases from V and 0 from J; bases not matched to a gene: 4. Looked up from germline, CDR1 is LNHDA and CDR2 is SQIVND (reference sequence). CDR3 nucleotides: TGTGCCAGTATGGGACAGGGACACTCTGGAAACACCATATATTTT. Translation: CASMGQGHSGNTIYF.

On this clone: Other nucleotide sequences from this sample produce the same CDR3. The chain combines TRBV5-1 with TRBJ1-1; D might be TRBD1 (6 bases). The CDR3 is made up of 14 amino acids. The V end lost 0 bases, the J end lost 4 bases, and 10 bases lay between the germline ends. The germline gives CDR1 SGHRS, CDR2 YFSETQ. The DNA of the CDR3 is TGCGCCAGCAGCTTGGATCGGGGGGCCACTGAAGCTTTCTTT. It translates to CASSLDRGATEAFF.

This clone was seen only a few times. The CDR3 reads CASSLDREYGEKLFF. As DNA, the CDR3 is TGTGCCAGCAGCTTGGACAGGGAGTATGGTGAAAAACTGTTTTTT. The V gene is TRBV11-2, the J gene TRBJ1-4; 8 bases fit TRBD1. V gave up 3 bases and J gave up 7 bases; unmatched junction bases: 7. The CDR3 spans 15 residues. CDR1 and CDR2 (germline): SGHAT, FQNNGV.

The table lists this clone with a count of one. The rearrangement uses TRBV7-3 and TRBJ2-3; a weak D match, TRBD2 (5 bases). Trimming took off 0 bases at V and 6 bases at J, with 13 bases between the two ends. The germline V gene encodes CDR1 SGHTA and CDR2 FQGTGA. CDR3 length: 15 amino acids. The CDR3 sequence is CASSLTGLAGDTQYF. The CDR3 nucleotides read TGTGCCAGCAGCTTAACAGGTCTAGCCGGGGATACGCAGTATTTT.

The chain joins TRBV5-1 to TRBJ2-3, with unresolved D. Germline V gene lookup returns CDR1 SGHRS and CDR2 YFSETQ. The CDR3 spans 14 residues. The V and J ends lost 0 bases and 4 bases respectively, with 9 bases between them. CDR3 nucleotides: TGCGCCAGCAGCTTGGACCCCGCGGCAGATACGCAGTATTTT. Translating it yields CASSLDPAADTQYF.

The gene calls are TRBV6-1 and TRBJ1-5; D is perhaps TRBD1 (5 bases). From germline, CDR1 is MNHNS and CDR2 SASEGT. The CDR3 totals 13 residues. Trimming took 3 bases from V and 9 from J, leaving 12 bases between them. CDR3 sequence: CASSETDLRPQHF. The CDR3 nucleotides read TGTGCCAGCAGTGAGACAGACCTACGGCCCCAGCATTTT.

V is TRBV2 and J is TRBJ2-4; TRBD2 aligns across 7 bases. Germline-derived CDR1 and CDR2 are SNHLY and FYNNEI. J gave up 1 base and V 6 bases, and 9 bases lay outside the gene matches. There are 16 residues in the CDR3. CDR3 loop: CASSPHAGGAKNIQYF. In DNA, the CDR3 is TGTGCCAGCAGCCCTCATGCCGGGGGGGCCAAAAACATTCAGTACTTC.

The chain employs TRBV7-8 and TRBJ1-3, with TRBD1 matching over 11 bases. CDR3 length: 15 residues. Trimming cost V 2 bases and J 7 bases; bases outside gene matches: 4. Germline loops: CDR1 SGHVS, CDR2 FQNEAQ. In nucleotides, the CDR3 is TGTGCCAGCAGCTTACCGGACAGGGGGCGGAACACCATATATTTT. This gives the protein CASSLPDRGRNTIYF.

The genes are TRBV5-6 and TRBJ2-1; D unresolved. Trimming cost V 0 bases and J 5 bases, with 9 bases left between them. CDR1 is SGHDT and CDR2 is YYEEEE in the germline V gene. This CDR3 region has 14 residues. Here the CDR3 reads CASSLGNTNNEQFF. CDR3 nucleotide sequence: TGTGCCAGCAGCTTGGGTAATACCAACAATGAGCAGTTCTTC.

The chain employs TRBV19 and TRBJ2-3; TRBD2 might be the D (5 bases). The V gene lost 3 bases and the J gene lost 4 bases, with 8 bases spanning the gap. CDR1 LNHDA and CDR2 SQIVND come from the germline V gene (reference sequence). The CDR3 has 13 residues. In DNA, the CDR3 is TGTGCCAGTAGTATTGCCGGGGCAGATACGCAGTATTTT. Its protein is CASSIAGADTQYF.

The chain carries TRBV19 and TRBJ1-2; D may be TRBD1 (5 bases). CDR1 and CDR2 from the germline V gene are LNHDA and SQIVND (reference sequence). The V end was cut by 9 bases, the J end by 5 bases, with 19 bases between. CDR3 size: 14 residues. CDR3: CASQATSGSYGYTF. The CDR3 nucleotides are TGTGCCAGCCAAGCCACCTCAGGGTCATATGGCTACACCTTC. Combining the CDR3 with reference TRBV19 and TRBJ1-2 gives the whole variable domain DGGITQSPKYLFRKEGQNVTLSCEQNLNHDAMYWYRQDPGQGLRLIYYSQIVNDFQKGDIAEGYSVSREKKESFPLTVTSAQKNPTAFYLCASQATSGSYGYTFGSGTRLTVV.

This clone was seen a single time. This sequence joins TRBV6-5 and TRBJ1-1, with TRBD1 as a possible D gene (6 bases). Germline V gene sequence: CDR1 MNHEY, CDR2 SVGAGI. The CDR3 has 15 amino acids. V shed 5 bases and J shed 4 bases, with 17 bases lying between them. The CDR3 DNA reads TGTGCCAGCAGTACCCGGGGGGCCGTGAGCACTGAAGCTTTCTTT. It encodes CASSTRGAVSTEAFF.

This chain uses TRBV18 with TRBJ1-2; the match to TRBD1 covers 9 bases. CDR3 length equals 15 residues. Germline CDR1 reads KGHSH; CDR2 reads LQKENI. The ends lost 0 bases at V and 8 bases at J; junction bases unmatched: 7. CDR3 sequence (DNA): TGTGCCAGCTCACCACCTGGAGGGACAGGGCCCGGCTACACCTTC. The encoded protein is CASSPPGGTGPGYTF.

The chain is built from TRBV5-4 and TRBJ1-6; TRBD1 aligns across 7 bases. V gave up 0 bases and J gave up 5 bases; unmatched junction bases: 5. The CDR3 spans 16 residues. The germline V gene has CDR1 SGHNT and CDR2 YYREEE (reference sequence). The chain's CDR3 is CASSLEGTVNNSPLHF. The CDR3 region has the DNA TGTGCCAGCAGCTTGGAAGGGACAGTAAATAATTCACCCCTCCACTTT.

V and J are TRBV6-2 or TRBV6-3 and TRBJ2-3, with a tentative D call TRBD1 (5 bases). The CDR3 has 20 amino acids. Trimming took off 2 bases at V and 2 bases at J, with 26 bases between the two ends. Germline-derived CDR1 and CDR2 are MNHEY and SVGEGT. The CDR3 here is CASSYPITVGARPPTDTQYF. The DNA for the CDR3 is TGTGCCAGCAGTTACCCAATCACCGTAGGGGCGCGACCCCCCACAGATACGCAGTATTTT.

A single count supports this clone. The V call is TRBV10-3, the J call TRBJ1-2; maybe TRBD1 (5 bases). The CDR3 totals 13 residues. In germline, CDR1 is ENHRY, CDR2 SYGVKD. Trimming cost V 6 bases and J 5 bases, with 13 bases left between them. CDR3 bases: TGTGCCATCAGACCGCTTGAGGGGTATGGCTACACCTTC. As protein: CAIRPLEGYGYTF.

The chain links TRBV6-5 to TRBJ1-5; D is unresolved. Trimming left V 2 bases short and J 0 bases short, with 11 bases between. The CDR3 sequence is 16 residues long. Per the germline V gene, CDR1 is MNHEY and CDR2 is SVGAGI. The CDR3 loop is CASSYGAGDSNQPQHF. DNA for the CDR3: TGTGCCAGCAGTTACGGAGCGGGAGATAGCAATCAGCCCCAGCATTTT.

The chain recombines TRBV4-3 with TRBJ1-2; the D is unclear. The CDR3 has 13 residues. The V gene's germline CDR1 is LGHNA and CDR2 YSLEER. Trimming removed 0 bases at V and 4 bases at J, with 6 bases between. The CDR3 sequence is CASSQDRGYGYTF. CDR3 sequence (DNA): TGCGCCAGCAGCCAAGATCGAGGCTATGGCTACACCTTC.

The DNA of the CDR3 is TGTGCCAGCAGTGGACAGGGGGTGAGCGAAGCTTTCTTT. This encodes CASSGQGVSEAFF. The V gene is TRBV2, the J gene TRBJ1-1; the match to TRBD1 covers 9 bases. CDR3 length equals 13 residues. V lost 4 bases, J lost 8 bases, and 5 bases stayed unmatched. Germline assignment: CDR1 SNHLY and CDR2 FYNNEI.

This clone was observed a single time. V gene TRBV20-1 combines with J gene TRBJ2-4, with D perhaps TRBD1 (5 bases). V was cut by 3 bases and J by 0 bases, with 9 bases left in between. The CDR3 has 14 residues. The germline V gene encodes CDR1 DFQATT and CDR2 SNEGSKA (reference sequence). For the CDR3, the DNA is TGCAGTGCTAGTGCCAGGGAAGCCAAAAACATTCAGTACTTC. This sequence encodes CSASAREAKNIQYF.